This T cell receptor (beta chain) was recovered during a study of control samples from healthy donors and cancer patients. Only in-frame clones appear in the TCRdb table, and some are missing; sequencing was by immunoSEQ multiplex PCR. The sample includes 100,000 to 150,000 clones, 70% to 90% of them seen just once. V dropped 6 bases and J dropped 1 base, with 3 bases sitting between them. The CDR3 is made up of 11 amino acids. Germline loops: CDR1 SGHAT, CDR2 FQNNGV. The chain links TRBV11-2 to TRBJ2-5; no firm D call. The source is a middle-aged man in good health. Sequenced input: blood. The CDR3 protein is CASSSQETQYF. The CDR3 DNA is TGTGCCAGCAGTTCCCAAGAGACCCAGTACTTC.